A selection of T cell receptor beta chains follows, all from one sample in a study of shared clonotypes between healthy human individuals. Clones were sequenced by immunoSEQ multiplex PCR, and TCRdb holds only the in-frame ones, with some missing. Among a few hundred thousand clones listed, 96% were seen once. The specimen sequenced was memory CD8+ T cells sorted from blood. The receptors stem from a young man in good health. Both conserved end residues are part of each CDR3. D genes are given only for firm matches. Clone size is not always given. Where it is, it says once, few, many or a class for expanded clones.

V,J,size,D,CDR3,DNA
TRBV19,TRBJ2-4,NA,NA,CASSLWAGDIQYF,TGTGCCAGTAGTCTATGGGCCGGGGACATTCAGTACTTC
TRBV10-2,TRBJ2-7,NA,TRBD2,CASSGTSGAYEQYF,TGCGCCAGCAGTGGGACTAGCGGGGCCTACGAGCAGTACTTC
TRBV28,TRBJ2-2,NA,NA,CASSYGLSTGELFF,TGTGCCAGCAGTTATGGGTTGAGCACCGGGGAGCTGTTTTTT
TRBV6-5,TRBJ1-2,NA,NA,CASSPRDSRGNGYTF,TGTGCCAGCAGCCCCCGGGACTCCCGGGGGAATGGCTACACCTTC
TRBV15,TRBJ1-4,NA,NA,CATSRGPEKLFF,TGTGCCACCAGCAGAGGTCCGGAAAAACTGTTTTTT
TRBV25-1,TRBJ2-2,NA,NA,CASSPSYGGANTGELFF,TGTGCCAGCAGTCCCTCATACGGGGGAGCGAACACCGGGGAGCTGTTTTTT
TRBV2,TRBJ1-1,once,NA,CAAKRGAEKNTEAFF,TGTGCCGCCAAAAGGGGAGCAGAGAAGAACACTGAAGCTTTCTTT
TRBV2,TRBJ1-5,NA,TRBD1,CASSGTGGQPQHF,TGTGCCAGCAGTGGGACAGGGGGCCAGCCCCAGCATTTT
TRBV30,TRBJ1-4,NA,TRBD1,CAWSLTRDRLNEKLFF,TGTGCCTGGAGTCTCACGCGGGACAGATTAAATGAAAAACTGTTTTTT
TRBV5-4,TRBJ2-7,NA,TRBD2,CASSLGLAGVSYEQYF,TGTGCCAGCAGCTTGGGGCTAGCGGGAGTATCCTACGAGCAGTACTTC
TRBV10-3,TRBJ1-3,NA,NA,CAISEQTQGSGNTIYF,TGTGCCATCAGTGAGCAGACACAAGGTTCTGGAAACACCATATATTTT
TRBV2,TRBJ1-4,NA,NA,CASSESREKLFF,TGTGCCAGCAGTGAATCTCGCGAAAAACTGTTTTTT
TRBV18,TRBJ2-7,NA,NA,CASSPLGGIYEQYF,TGTGCCAGCTCACCTCTAGGCGGGATCTACGAGCAGTACTTC
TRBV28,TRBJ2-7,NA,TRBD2,CASSFSPSAGEREQYF,TGTGCCAGCAGTTTCTCCCCCTCAGCGGGAGAACGCGAGCAGTACTTC
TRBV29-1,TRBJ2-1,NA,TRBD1,CSVGTAGYNEQFF,TGCAGCGTCGGGACAGCTGGCTACAATGAGCAGTTCTTC
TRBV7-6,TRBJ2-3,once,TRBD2,CASSRTSGRAGIDTQYF,TGTGCCAGCAGCCGGACTAGCGGGAGGGCCGGGATAGATACGCAGTATTTT
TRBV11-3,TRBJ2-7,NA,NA,CASSLDPYPPYEQYF,TGTGCCAGCAGCTTAGATCCGTATCCTCCCTACGAGCAGTACTTC
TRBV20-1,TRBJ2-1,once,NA,CSLGGANEQFF,TGCTCATTAGGGGGAGCCAATGAGCAGTTCTTC
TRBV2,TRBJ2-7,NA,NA,CASSEALLGSAREQYF,TGTGCCAGCAGTGAAGCGCTACTCGGGAGCGCGCGGGAGCAGTACTTC
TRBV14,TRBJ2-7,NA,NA,CASSQVQGYEQYF,TGTGCCAGCAGCCAAGTACAGGGCTACGAGCAGTACTTC
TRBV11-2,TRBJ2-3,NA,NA,CASSSFRGLTDTQYF,TGTGCCAGCAGCTCATTCAGGGGACTCACAGATACGCAGTATTTT
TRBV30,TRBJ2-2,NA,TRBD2,CAWISGSNTGELFF,TGTGCCTGGATTAGCGGGAGTAACACCGGGGAGCTGTTTTTT
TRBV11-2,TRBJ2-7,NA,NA,CASSPGPSPSYEQYF,TGTGCCAGCAGCCCAGGTCCCTCTCCCTCCTACGAGCAGTACTTC
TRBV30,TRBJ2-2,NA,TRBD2,CAWKLAGSSGELFF,TGTGCCTGGAAACTAGCGGGATCCTCCGGGGAGCTGTTTTTT
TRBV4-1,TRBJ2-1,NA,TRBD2,CASSQVAGGGNEQFF,TGCGCCAGCAGCCAAGTGGCGGGAGGCGGGAATGAGCAGTTCTTC
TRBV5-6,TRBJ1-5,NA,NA,CASSLTLRTVNSNQPQHF,TGTGCCAGCAGCCTAACCCTGCGGACGGTTAATAGCAATCAGCCCCAGCATTTT
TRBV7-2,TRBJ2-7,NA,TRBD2,CASSFLSGSSYEQYF,TGTGCCAGCAGCTTCCTGAGCGGGAGCTCCTACGAGCAGTACTTC
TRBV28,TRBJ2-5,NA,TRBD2,CASGRAASGFQETQYF,TGTGCCAGCGGGAGGGCGGCTAGCGGGTTCCAAGAGACCCAGTACTTC
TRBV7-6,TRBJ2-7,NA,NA,CASSSTSYEQYF,TGTGCCAGCAGCTCCACCTCCTACGAGCAGTACTTC
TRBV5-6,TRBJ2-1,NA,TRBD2,CASSLGAGGDEQFF,TGTGCCAGCAGCTTGGGGGCGGGGGGCGATGAGCAGTTCTTC
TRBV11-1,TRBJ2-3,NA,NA,CASSASPYETDTQYF,TGTGCCAGCTCGGCGAGCCCCTACGAAACAGATACGCAGTATTTT
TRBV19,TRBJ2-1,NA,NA,CASSPYFWTNSARRSRDEQFF,TGTGCCAGTAGTCCCTACTTTTGGACCAACTCTGCACGGCGTTCTAGGGATGAGCAGTTCTTC
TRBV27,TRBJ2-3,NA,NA,CASSLSRGGTDTQYF,TGTGCCAGCAGTTTAAGCAGGGGGGGCACAGATACGCAGTATTTT
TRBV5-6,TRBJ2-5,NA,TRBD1,CASRSLFGTARSKETQYF,TGTGCCAGCAGGTCGCTGTTCGGGACAGCGAGGTCGAAAGAGACCCAGTACTTC
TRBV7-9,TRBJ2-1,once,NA,CASSQQGHEQFF,TGTGCCAGCAGCCAGCAGGGCCATGAGCAGTTCTTC
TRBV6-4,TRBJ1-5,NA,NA,CASSDSQPQHF,TGTGCCAGCAGTGACTCCCAGCCCCAGCATTTT
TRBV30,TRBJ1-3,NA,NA,CAWSVRSGSGNTIYF,TGTGCCTGGAGTGTACGTTCAGGCTCTGGAAACACCATATATTTT
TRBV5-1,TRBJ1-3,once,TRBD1,CASSLGPNRGRLNTIYF,TGCGCCAGCAGCTTGGGGCCTAACAGGGGAAGGCTAAACACCATATATTTT
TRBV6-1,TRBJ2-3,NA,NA,CATATRGLTDTQYF,TGTGCCACCGCGACCAGGGGTCTCACAGATACGCAGTATTTT
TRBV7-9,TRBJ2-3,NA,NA,CASSLDQGRGTDTQYF,TGTGCCAGCAGCTTAGATCAGGGGCGAGGCACAGATACGCAGTATTTT
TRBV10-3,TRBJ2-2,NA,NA,CAISVRQGTGELFF,TGTGCCATCAGTGTTCGTCAGGGGACCGGGGAGCTGTTTTTT
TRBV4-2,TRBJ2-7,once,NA,CASSQDRSGRTFGEQYF,TGTGCCAGCAGCCAAGATCGAAGCGGACGCACATTCGGAGAGCAGTACTTC
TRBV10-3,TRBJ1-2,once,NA,CAISAGQEPNYGYTF,TGTGCCATCAGTGCGGGCCAGGAGCCTAACTATGGCTACACCTTC
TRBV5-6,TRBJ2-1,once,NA,CASSLRSGYNEQFF,TGTGCCAGCAGCTTGCGAAGCGGCTACAATGAGCAGTTCTTC
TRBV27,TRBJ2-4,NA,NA,CASSLIGVGGYANIQYF,TGTGCCAGCAGTTTAATCGGAGTGGGGGGTTACGCAAACATTCAGTACTTC
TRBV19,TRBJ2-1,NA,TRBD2,CASRPGLAGESLSYNEQFF,TGTGCCAGTAGGCCGGGACTAGCGGGAGAGAGCCTCTCCTACAATGAGCAGTTCTTC
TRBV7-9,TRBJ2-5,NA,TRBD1,CASRWTGAETQYF,TGTGCCAGCAGATGGACAGGAGCGGAGACCCAGTACTTC
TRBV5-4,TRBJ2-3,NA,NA,CASSLAGTADTQYF,TGTGCCAGCAGCTTGGCGGGTACAGCAGATACGCAGTATTTT
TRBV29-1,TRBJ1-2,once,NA,CSVSGDLNYGYTF,TGCAGCGTGTCCGGGGATTTGAACTATGGCTACACCTTC
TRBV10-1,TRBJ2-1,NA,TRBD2,CASSDLPGLAGDYNEQFF,TGCGCCAGCAGTGACCTACCGGGACTAGCGGGAGATTACAATGAGCAGTTCTTC
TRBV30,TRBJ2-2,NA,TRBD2,CAWVPSGSNTGELFF,TGTGCCTGGGTACCTAGCGGGTCGAACACCGGGGAGCTGTTTTTT
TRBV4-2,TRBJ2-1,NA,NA,CASSQDRQGGNEQFF,TGTGCCAGCAGCCAAGATCGGCAGGGAGGCAATGAGCAGTTCTTC
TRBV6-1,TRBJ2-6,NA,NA,CASSEMVPLTSVLTF,TGTGCCAGCAGCGAGATGGTGCCCCTGACCTCTGTCCTGACTTTC
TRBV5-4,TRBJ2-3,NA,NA,CASSPDASVRPGTDTQYF,TGTGCCAGCAGCCCCGACGCGTCTGTCAGGCCGGGAACAGATACGCAGTATTTT
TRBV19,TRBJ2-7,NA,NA,CASSIEQYF,TGTGCCAGTAGTATCGAGCAGTACTTC
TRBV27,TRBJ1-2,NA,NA,CASSPTRPGPRSF,TGTGCCAGCAGCCCAACACGACCGGGGCCCCGCTCCTTC
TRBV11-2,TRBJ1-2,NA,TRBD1,CASSKGTGDNYGYTF,TGTGCCAGCAGCAAGGGGACAGGGGACAACTATGGCTACACCTTC